This TCR beta chain was found in a study of blood T cell repertoires in COVID-19. Some clones are missing from TCRdb's copy, which holds only in-frame ones; the method was immunoSEQ multiplex PCR. The repertoire holds approximately 330,000 clones, with about 86% as singletons. CDR1 is SGHTA, CDR2 FQGNSA, per germline. V dropped 1 base and J dropped 2 bases, with 9 bases sitting between them. The CDR3 is 15 amino acids. The receptor was derived from a middle-aged woman with acute COVID-19. Sequencing used PBMCs or T cells enriched from blood (not recorded which). The chain couples TRBV7-2 to TRBJ1-5; D is ambiguous. CDR3 in DNA: TGTGCCAGCAGCTTAGTGCCAGGCCGCAATCAGCCCCAGCATTTT. Translated: CASSLVPGRNQPQHF.